The 15 T cell receptor beta chains given below trace back to one sample, sequenced in a study of graft-versus-host responses after intestinal transplantation. Using immunoSEQ multiplex PCR, the repertoire was profiled, and TCRdb retains in-frame clones only, with some absent. The table includes some 100,000 clones, over 85% detected once. No antigens are known for them. The sequencing used unstimulated CD8+ T cells sorted from spleen or lymph node cells, collected before transplant. Receptors were obtained from a human donor who was the organ donor for an intestinal transplant.

The chain employs TRBV27 and TRBJ1-1, with D perhaps TRBD1 (5 bases). The V gene's germline CDR1 is MNHEY and CDR2 SMNVEV (reference sequence). The CDR3 is 16 residues long. The V end lost 5 bases, the J end lost 1 base, and 17 bases lay between the germline ends. The CDR3 DNA reads TGTGCCAGCAGTCCCTGGACACGGATAACGAACACTGAAGCTTTCTTT. It is translated as CASSPWTRITNTEAFF.

J is TRBJ1-4 and V is TRBV6-4; D is possibly TRBD1 (5 bases). This CDR3 is 16 amino acids long. Trimming pared 2 bases from V and 10 bases from J, leaving 20 bases between. CDR1 and CDR2 from the germline V gene are MRHNA and SNTAGT. CDR3 sequence reads: CASSDPLTGRPSKLFF. CDR3 nucleotides: TGTGCCAGCAGTGACCCCCTCACAGGCCGCCCTTCAAAACTGTTTTTT.

The sample holds one count of this clone. The CDR3 DNA follows: TGTGCCAGCTCACCACCGACAGTCAATCAGCCCCAGCATTTT. Amino acids: CASSPPTVNQPQHF. V and J are TRBV18 and TRBJ1-5, with D possibly matching TRBD1 (5 bases). The CDR3 has 14 residues. The V gene lost 0 bases and the J gene lost 3 bases, with 6 bases spanning the gap. Germline V gives CDR1 KGHSH, CDR2 LQKENI.

The chain is built from TRBV28 and TRBJ1-5, with TRBD1 matching over 7 bases. Germline CDR1 is MDHEN and CDR2 is SYDVKM. Unmatched junction bases numbered 6, after V lost 5 bases and J lost 5 bases. The CDR3 runs to 14 residues. The DNA for the CDR3 is TGTGCCAGCAGTCCCGGACAGGTTTATCAGCCCCAGCATTTT. Its protein is CASSPGQVYQPQHF.

The chain has TRBV27 and TRBJ2-1, with D possibly TRBD2 on 6 matching bases. The CDR3 runs 13 residues. The V and J ends lost 7 bases and 11 bases respectively, with 18 bases between them. Germline V gene lookup returns CDR1 MNHEY and CDR2 SMNVEV (reference sequence). The chain's CDR3 is CASTLLAQYQQFF. As DNA, the CDR3 is TGTGCCAGCACCTTACTAGCCCAGTATCAGCAGTTCTTC.

CDR3 bases: TGTGCCATCAGAGGGACAGGGGATGAGCAGCCCCAGCATTTT. Translating it yields CAIRGTGDEQPQHF. This chain links TRBV10-3 with TRBJ1-5; 10 nucleotides line up with TRBD1. This CDR3 has 14 residues. Germline V gives CDR1 ENHRY, CDR2 SYGVKD. V lost 6 bases and J lost 7; bases outside the gene matches: 6.

V gene TRBV11-2 combines with J gene TRBJ2-2; TRBD2 matches at 10 bases. This CDR3 region has 16 residues. Unmatched junction bases numbered 5, after V lost 3 bases and J lost 4 bases. Germline values: CDR1 SGHAT, CDR2 FQNNGV. The CDR3 coding sequence is TGTGCCAGCAGCTTTCCGAGACTAGCGGGCACCGGGGAGCTGTTTTTT. This codes for CASSFPRLAGTGELFF.

The chain couples TRBV29-1 to TRBJ2-1; 8 positions match TRBD2. This CDR3 contains 17 residues. After removal of 6 bases from V and 8 bases from J, the junction contained 21 bases not matched to a gene. CDR1 is SQVTM and CDR2 is ANQGSEA in the germline V gene. This chain's CDR3 is CSVGGHQGLVSSDEQFF. The CDR3 DNA follows: TGCAGCGTGGGGGGGCACCAGGGACTAGTCTCAAGCGATGAGCAGTTCTTC.

V is TRBV2 and J is TRBJ2-3; TRBD2 matches 8 bases. Germline V gene data show CDR1 as SNHLY and CDR2 as FYNNEI. Trimming at V came to 8 bases and at J to 3 bases, leaving 7 bases not matched to a gene. The CDR3 has 14 amino acids. This chain's CDR3 is CASGTGGETDTQYF. The CDR3 DNA reads TGTGCCAGCGGGACGGGAGGGGAGACAGATACGCAGTATTTT.

The genes are TRBV19 and TRBJ2-2; D perhaps matches TRBD2 (6 bases). The CDR3 length is 13 residues. Trimming stripped 6 bases from V and 7 bases from J, with 12 bases between. CDR1 and CDR2 (germline): LNHDA, SQIVND (reference sequence). The CDR3 region is CASSPGTHGELFF. The CDR3 DNA reads TGTGCCAGTAGCCCAGGGACTCACGGGGAGCTGTTTTTT. Using reference TRBV19 and TRBJ2-2 for the parts outside the CDR3, the full variable domain is DGGITQSPKYLFRKEGQNVTLSCEQNLNHDAMYWYRQDPGQGLRLIYYSQIVNDFQKGDIAEGYSVSREKKESFPLTVTSAQKNPTAFYLCASSPGTHGELFFGEGSRLTVL.

The chain joins TRBV27 to TRBJ1-5; TRBD1 is a possible D gene (6 bases). Deletions cut 3 bases from V and 5 bases from J, with 8 bases between. The CDR3 runs to 13 residues. Germline V gene lookup returns CDR1 MNHEY and CDR2 SMNVEV (reference sequence). The CDR3 nucleotides are TGTGCCAGCAGTTTGGACAGTTATCAGCCCCAGCATTTT. It is translated as CASSLDSYQPQHF.

The chain carries TRBV7-9 and TRBJ2-7; unclear D gene. Germline V gives CDR1 SEHNR, CDR2 FQNEAQ (reference sequence). V shed 3 bases and J shed 2 bases, with 14 bases lying between them. CDR3 size: 15 residues. In DNA form, the CDR3 reads TGTGCCAGCAGCTTGGTCTCTGACACAGCCTACGAGCAGTACTTC. It yields the protein CASSLVSDTAYEQYF.

For this clone: At one end, the junction sequence differs from germline, possibly due to a read error. This rearrangement joins TRBV4-3 to TRBJ2-1; 9 nucleotides agree with TRBD2. CDR3 length: 16 residues. Germline-derived CDR1 and CDR2 are LGHNA and YSLEER. CDR3 in amino acids: CASSQESGGYYNGQFF. The CDR3 DNA is TGCGCCAGCAGCCAAGAGAGCGGGGGGTACTACAATGGGCAGTTCTTC.

The V call is TRBV19, the J call TRBJ2-7, with TRBD2 matching over 12 bases. The CDR3 has 15 residues. CDR1 and CDR2 from the germline V gene are LNHDA and SQIVND (reference sequence). The V segment lost 3 bases and the J segment 4 bases; nucleotides outside the gene matches: 4. The CDR3 nucleotides read TGTGCCAGTAGTATGACTAGCGGGAGATTTTACGAGCAGTACTTC. Its translation: CASSMTSGRFYEQYF.

The chain is built from TRBV9 and TRBJ2-5, with D possibly matching TRBD1 (6 bases). CDR1 and CDR2 from the germline V gene are SGDLS and YYNGEE. Trimming took off 2 bases at V and 0 bases at J, with 14 bases between the two ends. The length of the CDR3 is 16 residues. DNA of the CDR3: TGTGCCAGCAGCGTTGGGGGACACCCTAACCAAGAGACCCAGTACTTC. This encodes CASSVGGHPNQETQYF. The variable domain in full, with the rest retrieved from reference TRBV9 and TRBJ2-5, is DSGVTQTPKHLITATGQRVTLRCSPRSGDLSVYWYQQSLDQGLQFLIQYYNGEERAKGNILERFSAQQFPDLHSELNLSSLELGDSALYFCASSVGGHPNQETQYFGPGTRLLVL.